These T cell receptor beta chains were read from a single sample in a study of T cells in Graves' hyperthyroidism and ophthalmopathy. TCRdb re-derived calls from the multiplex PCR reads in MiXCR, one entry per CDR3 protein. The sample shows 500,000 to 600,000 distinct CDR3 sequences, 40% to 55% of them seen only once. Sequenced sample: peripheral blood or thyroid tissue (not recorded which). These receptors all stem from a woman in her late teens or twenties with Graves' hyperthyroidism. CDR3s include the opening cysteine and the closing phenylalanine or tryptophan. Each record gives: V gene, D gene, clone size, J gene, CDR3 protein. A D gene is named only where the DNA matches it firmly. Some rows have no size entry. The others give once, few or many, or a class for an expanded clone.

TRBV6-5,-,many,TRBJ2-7,CASSYEGAEQYF
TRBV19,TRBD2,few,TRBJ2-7,CASIGLAGEDSSYEQYF
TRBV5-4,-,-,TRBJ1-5,CASSLAQGEQPQHF
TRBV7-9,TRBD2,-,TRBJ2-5,CASSLSRLAATDTQYF
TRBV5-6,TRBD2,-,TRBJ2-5,CASRQGLAPGETQYF
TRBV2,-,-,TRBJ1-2,CASDQGIGVGYTF
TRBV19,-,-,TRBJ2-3,CASSIVGTSTDTQYF
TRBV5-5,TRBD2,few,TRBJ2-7,CASSSGLAGGALYEQYF
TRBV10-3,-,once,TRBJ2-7,CAIRTDKQYF
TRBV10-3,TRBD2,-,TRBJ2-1,CAIRSTSGAYNEQFF
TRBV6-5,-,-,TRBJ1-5,CAISYWPHSREGNQPQHF
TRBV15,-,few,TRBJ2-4,CATSRDRNIQYF
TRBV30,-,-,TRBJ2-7,CAWSVPGIGQYF
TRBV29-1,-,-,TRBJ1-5,CSVEEEGGRQHF
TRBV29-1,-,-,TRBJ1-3,CSAGPGDTIYF
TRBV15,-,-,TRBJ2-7,CATSSLGTEAYEQYF
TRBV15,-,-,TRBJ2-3,CATSRSRVDFATDTQYF
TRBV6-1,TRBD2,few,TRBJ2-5,CASSPDSRGGTQYF
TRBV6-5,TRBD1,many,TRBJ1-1,CASSYGGQMNTEAFF
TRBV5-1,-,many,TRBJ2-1,CASSLGTKTTSSYNEQFF
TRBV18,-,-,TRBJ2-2,CASSPSAELFF
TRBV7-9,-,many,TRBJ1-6,CASSVFIGVANSPLHF
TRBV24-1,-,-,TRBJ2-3,CATSVANRPDTQYF
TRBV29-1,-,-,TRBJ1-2,CSVGTSGYTF
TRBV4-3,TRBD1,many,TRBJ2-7,CASSQGTGTHEQYF
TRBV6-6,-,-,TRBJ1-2,CASSLSPGWGRNYGYTF
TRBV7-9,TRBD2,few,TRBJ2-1,CASSFLAGGFF
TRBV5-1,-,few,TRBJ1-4,CASSPQPTNEKLFF
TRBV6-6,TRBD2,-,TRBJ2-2,CASTPRGVTNTGELFF
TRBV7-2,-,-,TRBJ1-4,CASSELSGERLGEKLFF
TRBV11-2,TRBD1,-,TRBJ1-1,CASSPVTGGYTEAFF
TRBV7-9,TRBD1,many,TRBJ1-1,CASSPQMGQGNTEAFF
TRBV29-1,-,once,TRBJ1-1,CSVVRVLAGTEAFF
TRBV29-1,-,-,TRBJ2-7,CSVELGGDEQYF
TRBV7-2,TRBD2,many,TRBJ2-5,CASSLVAGAKETQYF